The rows below give T cell receptor beta chains drawn from one sample of a study of graft-versus-host responses after intestinal transplantation. Some clones are missing from TCRdb's copy, which holds only in-frame ones; the method was immunoSEQ multiplex PCR. Of 7,000 to 8,000 clones in the sample, under 40% were seen once. Material: alloreactive CD4+ T cells from a mixed lymphocyte reaction culture, obtained before transplantation. The receptors come from a human patient who was an organ donor for intestinal transplantation. The CDR3 runs from the conserved cysteine through the conserved F or W. The D gene is left open where the match is weak. Rows give clone size only sometimes, using once, few, many, or a class for an expanded clone.

d_call clone_size cdr3_length j_call v_call cdr3_nt cdr3_aa
- - 14 TRBJ2-3 TRBV7-6 TGTGCCAGCAGCTTAGCGGCTAGCACAGATACGCAGTATTTT CASSLAASTDTQYF
TRBD1 few 13 TRBJ2-5 TRBV29-1 TGCAGCGCCGGACAGGGGGCCCAAGAGACCCAGTACTTC CSAGQGAQETQYF
- few 13 TRBJ2-1 TRBV9 TGTGCCAGCAGCGTAGCTCCGCGGAATGAGCAGTTCTTC CASSVAPRNEQFF
- - 13 TRBJ1-2 TRBV11-3 TGTGCCAGCAGCTCGAGGTCGTTCAATGGCTACACCTTC CASSSRSFNGYTF
- - 15 TRBJ1-1 TRBV5-1 TGCGCCAGCAGAGCTGGTCCTGGTTCGAACACTGAAGCTTTCTTT CASRAGPGSNTEAFF
- - 14 TRBJ1-1 TRBV14 TGTGCCAGCAGCCTCAACGGGATGAACACTGAAGCTTTCTTT CASSLNGMNTEAFF
TRBD2 medium-sized 14 TRBJ2-2 TRBV30 TGTGCCTGGGAACTAGCGGGGGCGTCCGGGGAGCTGTTTTTT CAWELAGASGELFF
- - 14 TRBJ2-1 TRBV11-1 TGTGCCAGCAGCTCTGGGACTTATTACAATGAGCAGTTCTTC CASSSGTYYNEQFF
TRBD2 few 16 TRBJ2-2 TRBV7-9 TGTGCCAGCAGCTCCGGACTAGCCGTCGTTCTCCGGGAGCTGTTTTTT CASSSGLAVVLRELFF
TRBD1 medium-sized 12 TRBJ1-1 TRBV29-1 TGCAGCGTCGGACAGGGGGACACTGAAGCTTTCTTT CSVGQGDTEAFF
TRBD1 medium-sized 17 TRBJ2-2 TRBV18 TGTGCCAGCTCACCACGGGACAGGGCTCCACGAACCGGGGAGCTGTTTTTT CASSPRDRAPRTGELFF
- - 15 TRBJ2-1 TRBV2 TGTGCCACGCCGACACGGGACAAGGTAAACAATGAGCAGTTCTTC CATPTRDKVNNEQFF
TRBD2 few 17 TRBJ2-5 TRBV4-2 TGTGCCAGCAGCCAAGAGGGAGGCGGGGGTTTTCGAGAGACCCAGTACTTC CASSQEGGGGFRETQYF
TRBD2 medium-sized 17 TRBJ2-3 TRBV5-4 TGTGCCAGCAGCTACAAAAAGACTAGCGGGGTGAGAGATACGCAGTATTTT CASSYKKTSGVRDTQYF
TRBD1 - 13 TRBJ2-7 TRBV7-3 TGTGCCAGCAGCACCGACAGGGGGTCAGGGCAGTACTTC CASSTDRGSGQYF
- few 15 TRBJ2-2 TRBV9 TGTGCCAGCAGCGTCCGGGTAGGGAACACCGGGGAGCTGTTTTTT CASSVRVGNTGELFF
- few 19 TRBJ2-1 TRBV27 TGTGCCAGCAGTTTATTCGCCTCGTTCAGGGGACGCTCCTACAATGAGCAGTTCTTC CASSLFASFRGRSYNEQFF
TRBD2 - 19 TRBJ2-7 TRBV9 TGTGCCAGCACCCCAACCGGGACTAGCGGGAGGAGGAGGCCTTACGAGCAGTACTTC CASTPTGTSGRRRPYEQYF
- medium-sized 14 TRBJ1-2 TRBV5-4 TGTGCCAGCAGCTTCTCATCCCAGTACTATGGCTACACCTTC CASSFSSQYYGYTF
TRBD1 - 14 TRBJ1-2 TRBV6-9 TGTGCCAGCAGTTACCTAGGGACAGCGATCGGCTACACCTTC CASSYLGTAIGYTF
- - 11 TRBJ2-5 TRBV29-1 TGCAGCGTTAACAGACAAGAGACCCAGTACTTC CSVNRQETQYF
- few 13 TRBJ2-1 TRBV5-8 TGTGCCAGCAGCTTGGGCTCGCACTTATCCCAGTTCTTC CASSLGSHLSQFF
TRBD1 few 15 TRBJ2-7 TRBV6-6 TGTGCCAGCAGTCTCGCAGGGGACAGGGGAAACGAGCAGTACTTC CASSLAGDRGNEQYF
- few 15 TRBJ2-1 TRBV5-4 TGTGCCAGCAGCTTGATAGGGGCAGCCGGCGATGAGCAGTTCTTC CASSLIGAAGDEQFF
- few 16 TRBJ2-2 TRBV5-4 TGTGCCAGCAGCTCCCGGACAGACGCGAACACCGGGGAGCTGTTTTTT CASSSRTDANTGELFF
TRBD1 - 16 TRBJ2-2 TRBV6-6 TGTGCCAGCAGTCGCCAGACAGGGGGAAACACCGGGGAGCTGTTTTTT CASSRQTGGNTGELFF
TRBD1 - 23 TRBJ2-3 TRBV28 TGTGCCAGCCGCACACCCAATCTCCACAGGGGGCGAGGCCCTATCCTTGGCACAGATACGCAGTATTTT CASRTPNLHRGRGPILGTDTQYF
- few 15 TRBJ1-1 TRBV9 TGTGCCAGCAGCGTAGCGGGGGGACGGAGCACTGAAGCTTTCTTT CASSVAGGRSTEAFF
TRBD2 medium-sized 15 TRBJ2-7 TRBV29-1 TGCAGCGCTGGACTAGCCTGGGGTATCTCCTACGAGCAGTACTTC CSAGLAWGISYEQYF
- - 13 TRBJ2-7 TRBV6-5 TGTGCCAGCATGGTGGCACAGGTCTACGAGCAGTACTTC CASMVAQVYEQYF
- medium-sized 13 TRBJ1-5 TRBV18 TGTGCCAGCTCACCAAAGGGAGATCAGCCCCAGCATTTT CASSPKGDQPQHF
TRBD1 few 11 TRBJ1-1 TRBV11-3 TGTGCCAGCAGCCCGGACAGGGCGGCTTTCTTT CASSPDRAAFF
- medium-sized 12 TRBJ2-1 TRBV28 TGTGCCAGCAAGCCCTCCTACAATGAGCAGTTCTTC CASKPSYNEQFF
- - 14 TRBJ2-5 TRBV11-2 TGTGCCAGCAGCTCATTACAGGGCCGGGGGACCCAGTACTTC CASSSLQGRGTQYF
TRBD2 - 13 TRBJ2-7 TRBV5-6 TGTGCCAGCAGCTGGGGACTAGCGGACGAGCAGTACTTC CASSWGLADEQYF
TRBD1 few 18 TRBJ1-2 TRBV7-8 TGTGCCAGCAGCCCAGGGGGCGGAATGAGCTCCAGACTGTATGGCTACACCTTC CASSPGGGMSSRLYGYTF